The next 3 T cell receptor beta chains were all read from a single sample in a study of blood T cells in healthy people across ages. A sample-barcoded 5' primer and a J-beta primer mix were used in a second PCR of roughly 7 to 11 cycles. TCRdb passed the 5' RACE reads through MiXCR, listing each CDR3 protein once. The table shows around 400,000 distinct CDR3 sequences, with about 52% occurring only once. The source material was blood. Every receptor here comes from a man between 60 and 75 years old in good health.

The rearrangement joins TRBV28 to TRBJ2-5; the D gene is possibly TRBD1 (7 bases). The germline V gene has CDR1 MDHEN and CDR2 SYDVKM. This CDR3 comprises 15 residues. The V gene lost 7 bases and the J gene lost 4 bases, with 19 bases spanning the gap. In DNA form, the CDR3 reads TGTGCCAGCATCCCTGCGCAGGGGGGTATAGAGACCCAGTACTTC. Its protein is CASIPAQGGIETQYF.

The chain uses TRBV29-1 and TRBJ2-7; D gene uncertain. From germline, CDR1 is SQVTM and CDR2 ANQGSEA. V was clipped by 0 bases and J by 2 bases, with 8 bases between them. The CDR3 is 13 residues long. CDR3 sequence reads: CSVEETSTYEQYF. CDR3 nucleotides: TGCAGCGTTGAAGAAACCAGTACCTACGAGCAGTACTTC.

This chain connects TRBV5-1 to TRBJ2-7; 12 nucleotides agree with TRBD2. The CDR3 spans 17 residues. J gave up 7 bases and V 0 bases, and 11 bases lay outside the gene matches. In germline, CDR1 is SGHRS, CDR2 YFSETQ. The CDR3 DNA follows: TGCGCCAGCAGCTTGGCGTGGACTAGCGGGGACAACAATGAGCAGTACTTC. Translated, it gives CASSLAWTSGDNNEQYF.